Listed below are T cell receptor beta chains from one sample, sequenced in a study of blood T cell repertoires in COVID-19. The method was immunoSEQ multiplex PCR; TCRdb's version includes in-frame clones alone and lacks a portion of them. The top ten clones hold less than 3% of a sample with 200,000 to 250,000 clones, around nine tenths of them seen once. Sequenced sample: peripheral blood. All receptors come from an older woman with acute or convalescent COVID-19. Both conserved end residues are part of each CDR3. The D gene is left open where the match is weak. Not all rows give a size; the values are once, few, many and, for expanded clones, a class.

j_gene,v_gene,d_gene,abundance,CDR3aa,CDR3nt
TRBJ1-2,TRBV7-6,.,.,CASSLGGSGGYGYTF,TGTGCCAGCAGCTTAGGGGGCTCGGGAGGTTATGGCTACACCTTC
TRBJ2-1,TRBV3-1/TRBV3-2,TRBD2,.,CASSQVELAGFNEQFF,TGTGCCAGCAGCCAAGTGGAACTAGCGGGATTTAATGAGCAGTTCTTC
TRBJ1-6,TRBV7-2,.,.,CASSLDRVNSPLHF,TGTGCCAGCAGCTTAGACAGGGTCAATTCACCCCTCCACTTT
TRBJ2-7,TRBV24-1,.,once,CATSGETTYEQYF,TGTGCCACCAGTGGAGAGACTACCTACGAGCAGTACTTC
TRBJ2-4,TRBV19,TRBD1,.,CASSIDGTGGARDIQYF,TGTGCCAGTAGTATAGATGGGACAGGGGGCGCGAGGGACATTCAGTACTTC
TRBJ1-4,TRBV18,.,once,CASSGAGEKLFF,TGTGCCAGCTCAGGGGCAGGGGAAAAACTGTTTTTT
TRBJ1-5,TRBV5-5,TRBD1,.,CASSPDRASNQPQHF,TGTGCCAGCAGCCCGGACAGGGCAAGCAATCAGCCCCAGCATTTT
TRBJ1-6,TRBV6-6,.,.,CASRFGEGRNSPLHF,TGTGCCAGCAGGTTCGGGGAGGGGCGAAATTCACCCCTCCACTTT
TRBJ2-7,TRBV2,TRBD2,few,CASERGREQYF,TGTGCCAGCGAGCGGGGGAGGGAGCAGTACTTC
TRBJ2-3,TRBV5-6,TRBD1,.,CASRPQGARTDTQYF,TGTGCCAGCAGGCCGCAGGGGGCCCGCACAGATACGCAGTATTTT
TRBJ2-1,TRBV4-3,TRBD2,.,CASSQDSLAGAKVSYNEQFF,TGCGCCAGCAGCCAAGATAGCCTAGCGGGAGCTAAAGTCTCCTACAATGAGCAGTTCTTC
TRBJ1-1,TRBV19,TRBD1,.,CASSIPSKTGAPNTEAFF,TGTGCCAGTAGTATCCCATCGAAGACAGGGGCACCTAACACTGAAGCTTTCTTT
TRBJ2-7,TRBV6-2/TRBV6-3,TRBD1,few,CASSKTGTYEQYF,TGTGCCAGCAGCAAGACAGGGACCTACGAGCAGTACTTC
TRBJ2-5,TRBV10-3,TRBD1,.,CASRDSLKETQYF,TGTGCCTCCCGGGACAGCCTGAAAGAGACCCAGTACTTC
TRBJ2-3,TRBV5-6,.,.,CASSLGFGGTDTQYF,TGTGCCAGCAGCTTGGGTTTCGGGGGCACAGATACGCAGTATTTT
TRBJ1-2,TRBV30,.,once,CAWSVTGSGYGYTF,TGTGCCTGGAGTGTTACCGGCTCGGGTTATGGCTACACCTTC
TRBJ2-5,TRBV9,TRBD2,.,CASSVGASGGGETQYF,TGTGCCAGCAGCGTAGGGGCTAGCGGGGGCGGGGAGACCCAGTACTTC
TRBJ2-1,TRBV21-1,.,.,CASSKVGQATFNNEQFF,TGTGCCAGCAGCAAAGTAGGTCAGGCCACATTTAACAATGAGCAGTTCTTC
TRBJ2-7,TRBV3-1/TRBV3-2,TRBD1,few,CASSQDTRSRGRNEQYF,TGTGCCAGCAGCCAAGATACAAGGAGCAGGGGGCGGAACGAGCAGTACTTC
TRBJ2-6,TRBV25-1,.,.,CASSEPRSSGANVLTF,TGTGCCAGCAGTGAACCCCGGAGCTCTGGGGCCAACGTCCTGACTTTC
TRBJ2-1,TRBV2,TRBD2,.,CASRSGTSGRLEQFF,TGTGCCAGCAGGTCCGGGACTAGCGGGAGGTTGGAGCAGTTCTTC
TRBJ1-6,TRBV14,.,.,CASSQQGQPRSLHF,TGTGCCAGCAGCCAACAAGGACAGCCCAGGTCCCTCCACTTT
TRBJ2-1,TRBV5-1,.,.,CASRGGGPYNEQFF,TGCGCCAGCAGGGGAGGGGGGCCCTACAATGAGCAGTTCTTC
TRBJ2-1,TRBV7-2,TRBD1,.,CASIRTRDSYDEQFF,TGTGCCAGCATCCGGACCCGGGACAGTTACGATGAGCAGTTCTTC
TRBJ1-1,TRBV7-2,.,.,CASSLVEETGGDRTEAFF,TGTGCCAGCAGCTTAGTAGAAGAAACGGGGGGAGATCGCACTGAAGCTTTCTTT
TRBJ2-3,TRBV5-1,TRBD2,.,CASSRWGASGGDTQYF,TGCGCCAGCAGCCGCTGGGGCGCTAGCGGGGGAGATACGCAGTATTTT
TRBJ2-7,TRBV6-5,TRBD2,.,CASRRGNEQYF,TGTGCCAGCAGGCGGGGGAACGAGCAGTACTTC
TRBJ2-2,TRBV10-2,TRBD1,.,CASSGGQGAQTGELFF,TGCGCCAGCAGTGGAGGACAGGGGGCCCAGACCGGGGAGCTGTTTTTT
TRBJ1-3,TRBV7-8,TRBD1,.,CASSLGFGGTGDTIYF,TGTGCCAGCAGCTTAGGATTTGGCGGGACAGGGGATACCATATATTTT
TRBJ2-1,TRBV11-3,TRBD2,.,CASSLGSLGGRVYNEQFF,TGTGCCAGCAGCTTAGGATCCCTCGGCGGGAGGGTCTACAATGAGCAGTTCTTC
TRBJ1-2,TRBV6-1,.,.,CASSDFLSNYGYTF,TGTGCCAGCAGTGATTTCCTTTCTAACTATGGCTACACCTTC
TRBJ2-7,TRBV7-2,TRBD2,.,CASSLATSGGYEQYF,TGTGCCAGCAGCTTAGCGACTAGCGGGGGATACGAGCAGTACTTC
TRBJ2-3,TRBV28,.,.,CASSLWGPDTQYF,TGTGCCAGCAGTTTATGGGGGCCAGATACGCAGTATTTT
TRBJ1-3,TRBV9,.,.,CASSVDRGAISGNTIYF,TGTGCCAGCAGCGTAGATCGGGGGGCGATCTCTGGAAACACCATATATTTT